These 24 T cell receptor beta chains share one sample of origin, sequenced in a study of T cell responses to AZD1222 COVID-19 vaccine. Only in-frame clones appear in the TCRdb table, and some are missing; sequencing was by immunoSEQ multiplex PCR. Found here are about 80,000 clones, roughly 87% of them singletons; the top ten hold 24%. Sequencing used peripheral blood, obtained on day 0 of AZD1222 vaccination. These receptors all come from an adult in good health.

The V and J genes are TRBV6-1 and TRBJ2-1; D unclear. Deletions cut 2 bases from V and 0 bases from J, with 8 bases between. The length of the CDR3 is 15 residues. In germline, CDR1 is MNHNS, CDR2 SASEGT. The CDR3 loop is CASSETTSSYNEQFF. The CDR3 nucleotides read TGTGCCAGCAGTGAAACAACATCCTCCTACAATGAGCAGTTCTTC.

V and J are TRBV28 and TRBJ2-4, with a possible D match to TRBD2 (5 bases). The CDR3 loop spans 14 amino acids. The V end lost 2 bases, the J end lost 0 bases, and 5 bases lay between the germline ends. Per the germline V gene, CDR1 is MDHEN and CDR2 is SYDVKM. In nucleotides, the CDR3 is TGTGCCAGCAGTTTACGGGGAGCCAAAAACATTCAGTACTTC. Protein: CASSLRGAKNIQYF. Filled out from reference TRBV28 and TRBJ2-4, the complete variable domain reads DVKVTQSSRYLVKRTGEKVFLECVQDMDHENMFWYRQDPGLGLRLIYFSYDVKMKEKGDIPEGYSVSREKKERFSLILESASTNQTSMYLCASSLRGAKNIQYFGAGTRLSVL.

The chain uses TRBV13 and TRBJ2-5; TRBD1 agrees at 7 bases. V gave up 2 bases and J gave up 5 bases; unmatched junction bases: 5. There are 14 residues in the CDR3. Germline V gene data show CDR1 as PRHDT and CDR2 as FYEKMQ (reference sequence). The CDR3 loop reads CASSLRGLRETQYF. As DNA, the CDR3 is TGTGCCAGCAGCTTAAGGGGGCTACGCGAGACCCAGTACTTC.

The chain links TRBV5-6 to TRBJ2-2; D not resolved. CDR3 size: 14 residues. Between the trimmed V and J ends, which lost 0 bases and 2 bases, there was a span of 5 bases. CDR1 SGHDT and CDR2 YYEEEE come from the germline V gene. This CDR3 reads CASSLVGNTGELFF. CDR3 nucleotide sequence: TGTGCCAGCAGCTTGGTAGGAAACACCGGGGAGCTGTTTTTT.

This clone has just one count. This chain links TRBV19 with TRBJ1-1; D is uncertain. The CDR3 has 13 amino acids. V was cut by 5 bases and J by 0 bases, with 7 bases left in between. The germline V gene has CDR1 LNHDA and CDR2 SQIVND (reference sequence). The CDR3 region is CASSAYMNTEAFF. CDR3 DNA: TGTGCCAGTAGTGCCTACATGAACACTGAAGCTTTCTTT.

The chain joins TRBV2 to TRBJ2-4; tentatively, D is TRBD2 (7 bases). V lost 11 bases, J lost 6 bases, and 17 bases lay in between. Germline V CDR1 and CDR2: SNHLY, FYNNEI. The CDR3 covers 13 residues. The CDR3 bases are TGTGCCCAAAAAGGGGGAGGGGGAAACATTCAGTACTTC. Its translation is CAQKGGGGNIQYF.

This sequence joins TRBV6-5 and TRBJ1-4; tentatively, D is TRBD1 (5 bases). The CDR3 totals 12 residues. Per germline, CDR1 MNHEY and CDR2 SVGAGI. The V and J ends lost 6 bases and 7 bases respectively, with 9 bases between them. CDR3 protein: CASSPGGEKLFF. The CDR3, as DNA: TGTGCCAGCAGCCCCGGGGGTGAAAAACTGTTTTTT.

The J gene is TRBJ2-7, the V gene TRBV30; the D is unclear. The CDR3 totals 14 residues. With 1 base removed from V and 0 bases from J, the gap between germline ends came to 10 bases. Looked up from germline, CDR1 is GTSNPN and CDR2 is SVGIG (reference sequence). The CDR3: CAWSGQPGSYEQYF. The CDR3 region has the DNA TGTGCCTGGAGTGGGCAACCGGGCTCCTACGAGCAGTACTTC.

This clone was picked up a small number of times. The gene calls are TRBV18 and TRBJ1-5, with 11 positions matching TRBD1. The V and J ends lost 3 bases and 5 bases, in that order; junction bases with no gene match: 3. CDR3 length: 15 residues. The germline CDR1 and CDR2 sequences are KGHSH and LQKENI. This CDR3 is CASSPVGQGDQPQHF. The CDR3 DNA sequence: TGTGCCAGCTCACCTGTGGGACAGGGGGATCAGCCCCAGCATTTT.

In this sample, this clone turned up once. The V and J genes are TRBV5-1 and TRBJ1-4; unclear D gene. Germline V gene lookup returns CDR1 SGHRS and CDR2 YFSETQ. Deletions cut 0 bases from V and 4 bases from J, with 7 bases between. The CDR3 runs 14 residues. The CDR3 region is CASSLGQINEKLFF. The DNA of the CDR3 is TGCGCCAGCAGCTTGGGGCAGATTAATGAAAAACTGTTTTTT.

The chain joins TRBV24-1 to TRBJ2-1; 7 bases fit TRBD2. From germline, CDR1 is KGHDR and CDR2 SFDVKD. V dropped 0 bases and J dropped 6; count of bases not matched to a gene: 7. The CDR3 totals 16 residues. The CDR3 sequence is CATSDLSGAEINEQFF. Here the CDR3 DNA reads TGTGCCACCAGTGATTTGAGCGGGGCGGAAATCAATGAGCAGTTCTTC.

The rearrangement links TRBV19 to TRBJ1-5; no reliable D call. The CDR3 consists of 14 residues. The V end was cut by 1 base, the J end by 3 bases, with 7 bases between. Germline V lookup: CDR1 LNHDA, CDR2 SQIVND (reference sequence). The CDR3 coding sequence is TGTGCCAGTAGTATAGGGGCCACCAATCAGCCCCAGCATTTT. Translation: CASSIGATNQPQHF. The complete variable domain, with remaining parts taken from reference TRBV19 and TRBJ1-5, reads DGGITQSPKYLFRKEGQNVTLSCEQNLNHDAMYWYRQDPGQGLRLIYYSQIVNDFQKGDIAEGYSVSREKKESFPLTVTSAQKNPTAFYLCASSIGATNQPQHFGDGTRLSIL.

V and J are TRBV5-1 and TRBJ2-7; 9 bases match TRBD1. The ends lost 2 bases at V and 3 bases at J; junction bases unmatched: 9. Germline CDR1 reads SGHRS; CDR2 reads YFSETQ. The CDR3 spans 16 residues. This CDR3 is CASSFSSGTGIYEQYF. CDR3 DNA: TGCGCCAGCAGCTTTTCCTCCGGGACAGGGATCTACGAGCAGTACTTC.

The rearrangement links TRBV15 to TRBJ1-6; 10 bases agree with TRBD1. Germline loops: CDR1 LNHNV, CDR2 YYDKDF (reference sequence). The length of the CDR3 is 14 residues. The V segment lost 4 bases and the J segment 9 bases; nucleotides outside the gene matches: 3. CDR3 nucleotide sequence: TGTGCCACCAGCAAGGGACAGGGGACTTCACCCCTCCACTTT. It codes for CATSKGQGTSPLHF.

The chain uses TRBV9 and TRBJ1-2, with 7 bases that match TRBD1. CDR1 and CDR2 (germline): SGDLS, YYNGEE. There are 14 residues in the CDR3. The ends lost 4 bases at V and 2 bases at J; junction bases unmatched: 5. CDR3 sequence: CASSTSGQNYGYTF. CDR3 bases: TGTGCCAGCAGCACCTCGGGACAGAACTATGGCTACACCTTC. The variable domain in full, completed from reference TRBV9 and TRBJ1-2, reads DSGVTQTPKHLITATGQRVTLRCSPRSGDLSVYWYQQSLDQGLQFLIQYYNGEERAKGNILERFSAQQFPDLHSELNLSSLELGDSALYFCASSTSGQNYGYTFGSGTRLTVV.

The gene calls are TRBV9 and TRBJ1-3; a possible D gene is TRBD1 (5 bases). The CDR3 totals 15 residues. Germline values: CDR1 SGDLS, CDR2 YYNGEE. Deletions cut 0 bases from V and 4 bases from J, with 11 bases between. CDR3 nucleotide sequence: TGTGCCAGCAGCGTAGATGCCGGGGGAGGAAACACCATATATTTT. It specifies CASSVDAGGGNTIYF.

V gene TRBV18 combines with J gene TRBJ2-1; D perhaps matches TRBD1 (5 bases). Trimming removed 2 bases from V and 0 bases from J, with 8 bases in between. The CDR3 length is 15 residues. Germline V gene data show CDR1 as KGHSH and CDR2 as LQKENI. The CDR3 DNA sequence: TGTGCCAGCTCACCAAGGGGTGGCTCCTACAATGAGCAGTTCTTC. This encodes CASSPRGGSYNEQFF. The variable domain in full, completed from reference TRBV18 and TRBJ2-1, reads NAGVMQNPRHLVRRRGQEARLRCSPMKGHSHVYWYRQLPEEGLKFMVYLQKENIIDESGMPKERFSAEFPKEGPSILRIQQVVRGDSAAYFCASSPRGGSYNEQFFGPGTRLTVL.

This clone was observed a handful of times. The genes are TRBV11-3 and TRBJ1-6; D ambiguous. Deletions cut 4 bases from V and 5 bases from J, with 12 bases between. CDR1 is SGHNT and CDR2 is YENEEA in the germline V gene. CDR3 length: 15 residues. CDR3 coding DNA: TGTGCCAGCAGCTCAAGGGTACGGGATAATTCACCCCTCCACTTT. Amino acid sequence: CASSSRVRDNSPLHF. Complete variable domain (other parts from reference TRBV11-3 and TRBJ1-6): EAGVVQSPRYKIIEKKQPVAFWCNPISGHNTLYWYLQNLGQGPELLIRYENEEAVDDSQLPKDRFSAERLKGVDSTLKIQPAELGDSAVYLCASSSRVRDNSPLHFGNGTRLTVT.

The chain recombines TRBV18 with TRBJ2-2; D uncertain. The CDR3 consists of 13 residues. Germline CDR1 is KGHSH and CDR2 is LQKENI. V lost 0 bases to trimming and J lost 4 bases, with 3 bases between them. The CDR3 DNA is TGTGCCAGCTCACCACCGGGCACCGGGGAGCTGTTTTTT. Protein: CASSPPGTGELFF.

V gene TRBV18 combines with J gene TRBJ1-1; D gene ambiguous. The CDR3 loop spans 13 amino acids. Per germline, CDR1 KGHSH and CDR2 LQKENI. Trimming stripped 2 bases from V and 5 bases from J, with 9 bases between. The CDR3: CASSPGLGTEAFF. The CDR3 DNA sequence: TGTGCCAGCTCACCAGGGTTAGGGACTGAAGCTTTCTTT.

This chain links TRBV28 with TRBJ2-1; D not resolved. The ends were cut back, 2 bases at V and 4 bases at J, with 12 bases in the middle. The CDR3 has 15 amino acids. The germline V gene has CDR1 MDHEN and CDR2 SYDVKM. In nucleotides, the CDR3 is TGTGCCAGCAGTTTACTGGCGCCTCAATACAATGAGCAGTTCTTC. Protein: CASSLLAPQYNEQFF.

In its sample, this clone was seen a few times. The CDR3 region is CASQFQETQYF. The CDR3 region has the DNA TGTGCCAGCCAGTTCCAAGAGACCCAGTACTTC. The chain carries TRBV2 and TRBJ2-5; no firm D call. The CDR3 is made up of 11 amino acids. The germline CDR1 and CDR2 sequences are SNHLY and FYNNEI. With 8 bases removed from V and 1 base from J, the gap between germline ends came to 5 bases.

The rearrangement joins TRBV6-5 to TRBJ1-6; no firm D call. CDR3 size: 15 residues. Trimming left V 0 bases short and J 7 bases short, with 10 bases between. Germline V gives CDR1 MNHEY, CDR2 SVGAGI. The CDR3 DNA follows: TGTGCCAGCAGTTACTCAGGGAGCGGGAATTCACCCCTCCACTTT. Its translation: CASSYSGSGNSPLHF.

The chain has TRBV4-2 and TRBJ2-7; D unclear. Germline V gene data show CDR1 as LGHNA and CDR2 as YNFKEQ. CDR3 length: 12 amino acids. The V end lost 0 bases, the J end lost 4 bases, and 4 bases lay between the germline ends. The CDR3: CASSQDQYEQYF. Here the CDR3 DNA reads TGTGCCAGCAGCCAAGATCAATACGAGCAGTACTTC.